The clone carrying this T cell receptor (beta chain) turned up a few times. Its antigen is as yet unknown. The entry originates in a study of cytomegalovirus exposure and HLA in healthy donors. Study observations and caveats: Most TCR sequences were rare, but some public TCRs occurred in many donors.

V lost 5 bases, J lost 6 bases, and 8 bases stayed unmatched. Looked up from germline, CDR1 is SEHNR and CDR2 is FQNEAQ (reference sequence). The CDR3 runs 14 residues. The primer mix had 60 Vbeta and 13 Jbeta primers. Generated by immunoSEQ multiplex PCR, the TCRdb table keeps only in-frame clones and is missing some. The data show 150,000 to 200,000 clones, with 9.5% seen just once and 1% to 1.5% held by the top ten. The chain combines TRBV7-9 with TRBJ2-7; 9 nucleotides agree with TRBD1. The sequence derives from a woman in her 30s in good health and CMV-seropositive. The sequencing input was PBMCs. This CDR3 is CASSPRDRDSEQYF. As DNA, the CDR3 is TGTGCCAGCAGCCCCCGGGACAGGGATTCCGAGCAGTACTTC.